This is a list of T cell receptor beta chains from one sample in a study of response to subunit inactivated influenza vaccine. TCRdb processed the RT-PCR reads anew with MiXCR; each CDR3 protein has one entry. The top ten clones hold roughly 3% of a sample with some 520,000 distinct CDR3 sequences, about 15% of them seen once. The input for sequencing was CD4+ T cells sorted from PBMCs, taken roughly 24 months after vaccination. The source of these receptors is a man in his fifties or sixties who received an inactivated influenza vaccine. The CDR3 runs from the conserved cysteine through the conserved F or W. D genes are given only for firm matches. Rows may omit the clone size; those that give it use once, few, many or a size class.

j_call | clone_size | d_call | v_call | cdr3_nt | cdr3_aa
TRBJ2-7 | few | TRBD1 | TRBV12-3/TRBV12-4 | TGTGCCAGCAGTTTAGGTCAATGGACAGGGATTCCCTACGAGCAGTACTTC | CASSLGQWTGIPYEQYF
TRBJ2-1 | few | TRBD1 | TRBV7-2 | TGTGCCAGCAGCTCAACGGGACAGGGGCGCAATGAGCAGTTCTTC | CASSSTGQGRNEQFF
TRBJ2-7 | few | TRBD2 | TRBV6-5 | TGTGCCAGCAGTTACTCGATGGGACTAGCTGGATACGAGCAGTACTTC | CASSYSMGLAGYEQYF
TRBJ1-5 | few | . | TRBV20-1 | TGCAGCTGTAGACAGGCAATCAATCAGCCCCAGCATTTT | CSCRQAINQPQHF
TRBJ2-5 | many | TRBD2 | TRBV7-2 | TGTGCCAGCAGCCCGAGGACTAGCGGGAGGGAGACCCAGTACTTC | CASSPRTSGRETQYF
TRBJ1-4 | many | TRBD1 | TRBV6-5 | TGTGCCAGCAGTTACGGCGGACAGGGGGCCTATGAAAAACTGTTTTTT | CASSYGGQGAYEKLFF
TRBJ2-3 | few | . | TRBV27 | TGTGCCAGCAGTTTAAGGTCCTACACAGATACGCAGTATTTT | CASSLRSYTDTQYF
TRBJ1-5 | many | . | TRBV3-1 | TGTGCCAGCAGCCAAGACATCAATCAGCCCCAGCATTTT | CASSQDINQPQHF
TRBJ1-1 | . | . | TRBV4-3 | TGCGCCAGCAGCCATGACAGATGGAACACTGAAGCTTTCTTT | CASSHDRWNTEAFF
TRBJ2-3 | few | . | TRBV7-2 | TGTGCCAGCAGCTGGGCCCTGCAGTATACGCAGTATTTT | CASSWALQYTQYF
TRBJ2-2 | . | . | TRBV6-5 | TGTGCCAGCAGTTACTCCTATAGTCGTGATCTCGGGGAGCTGTTTTTT | CASSYSYSRDLGELFF
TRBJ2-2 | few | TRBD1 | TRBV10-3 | TGTGCCATCAGAAGACAGGGGGCTTCCCTCGGCGGGGAGCTGTTTTTT | CAIRRQGASLGGELFF
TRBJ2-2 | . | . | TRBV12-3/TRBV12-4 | TGTGCCAGCAGTTCGGTGGGCACCGGGGAGCTGTTTTTT | CASSSVGTGELFF
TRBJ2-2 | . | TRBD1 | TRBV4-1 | TGCGCCAGCAGCCAAGGAACAGGGGATTCCGGGGAGCTGTTTTTT | CASSQGTGDSGELFF
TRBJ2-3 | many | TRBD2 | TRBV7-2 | TGTGCCAGCAGGCGTGAACTAGCGCAAAGCACAGATACGCAGTATTTT | CASRRELAQSTDTQYF
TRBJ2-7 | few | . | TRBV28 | TGTGCCAGCAGGAAGGACGGGTACGAGCAGTACTTC | CASRKDGYEQYF
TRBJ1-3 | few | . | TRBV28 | TGTGCCAGCAGTTTCCTTAGAGGACTCTCTGGAAACACCATATATTTT | CASSFLRGLSGNTIYF
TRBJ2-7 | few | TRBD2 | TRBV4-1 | TGCGCCAGCAGCCAAGAGCTCCTCTTTTCCGGGACTAGCGGGGCCTACTCCTACGAGCAGTACTTC | CASSQELLFSGTSGAYSYEQYF
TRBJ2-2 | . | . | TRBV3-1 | TGTGCCAGCAGCCAAGATTATCCCAGCGGACCGAACACCGGGGAGCTGTTTTTT | CASSQDYPSGPNTGELFF
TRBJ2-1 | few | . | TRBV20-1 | TGCAGTGCTAGAGAGTCTACACAGCTCCTCCTACAATATGAGCAGTTCTTC | CSARESTQLLLQYEQFF
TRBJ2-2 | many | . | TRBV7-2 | TGTGCCAGCAAGCTTTACACCGGGGAGCTGTTTTTT | CASKLYTGELFF
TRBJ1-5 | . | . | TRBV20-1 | TGCAGTGCTAGAGATGGGGAATTGGACAATCAGCCCCAGCATTTT | CSARDGELDNQPQHF
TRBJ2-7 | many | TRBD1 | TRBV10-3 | TGTGCCATCAGCCGTCCCGGGACAGGGTACGAGCAGTACTTC | CAISRPGTGYEQYF
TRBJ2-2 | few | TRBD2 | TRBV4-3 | TGCGCCAGCAGCCAAGATCCAGCGGGGGGCCGGGGGGAGCTGTTTTTT | CASSQDPAGGRGELFF
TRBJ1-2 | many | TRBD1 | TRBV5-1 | TGCGCCAGCAGCTCCGGACAGGCCCTAAACTATGGCTACACCTTC | CASSSGQALNYGYTF
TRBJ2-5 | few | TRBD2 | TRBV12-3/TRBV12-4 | TGTGCCAGCAACCCGGGACTAGCGGAAGAGACCCAGTACTTC | CASNPGLAEETQYF
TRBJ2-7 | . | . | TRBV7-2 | TGTGCCAGCAGCTGGGATCGGGGACATAACTACGAGCAGTACTTC | CASSWDRGHNYEQYF
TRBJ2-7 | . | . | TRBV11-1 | TGTGCCAGCAGCTTTGGCTCAGGGGAAAGCGGCTCACCCTACGAGCAGTACTTC | CASSFGSGESGSPYEQYF
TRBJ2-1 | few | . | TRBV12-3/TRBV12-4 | TGTGCCAGCAGTTTAGGGGAACTCTCCTACAATGAGCAGTTCTTC | CASSLGELSYNEQFF
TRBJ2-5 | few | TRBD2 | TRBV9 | TGTGCCAGCAGCCCTGGGACTAGCGGGCGCCAAGAGACCCAGTACTTC | CASSPGTSGRQETQYF
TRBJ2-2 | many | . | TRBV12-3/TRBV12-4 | TGTGCCAGCAGTTTAGTGGGACCGAACACCGGGGAGCTGTTTTTT | CASSLVGPNTGELFF
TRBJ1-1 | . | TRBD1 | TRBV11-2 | TGTGCCAGCAGCGCAGGACAGGGGCGAGGCACTGAAGCTTTCTTT | CASSAGQGRGTEAFF
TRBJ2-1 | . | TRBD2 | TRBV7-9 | TGTGCCAGCAGGTCCCTAGCGGTTAGCTCCTACAATGAGCAGTTCTTC | CASRSLAVSSYNEQFF